This is a list of T cell receptor beta chains from one sample in a study of blood T cells in healthy people across ages. TCRdb analysed the 5' RACE reads with MiXCR anew, one entry per CDR3 protein. The table lists approximately 1.5 million distinct CDR3 sequences, 42% of them singletons. The sample was blood. The receptors here all came from a young woman in good health. Each CDR3 is given with its conserved first and last residue. The D gene is left open where the match is weak. Size is omitted from some rows. Given values are once, few, many or a class for expanded clones.

D: .; J: TRBJ2-6; size: .; V: TRBV6-5; DNA: TGTGCCAGCAGGGGGTTCTCTGGGGCCAACGTCCTGACTTTC; CDR3: CASRGFSGANVLTF
D: TRBD1; J: TRBJ2-1; size: .; V: TRBV20-1; DNA: TGCAGTGGGATGGCCGGGACAGCCCACTACAATGAGCAGTTCTTC; CDR3: CSGMAGTAHYNEQFF
D: .; J: TRBJ2-1; size: .; V: TRBV6-2/TRBV6-3; DNA: TGTGCCAGCAGTTCCAACTTCGGGACACAGTCCTACAATGAGCAGTTCTTC; CDR3: CASSSNFGTQSYNEQFF
D: TRBD2; J: TRBJ2-1; size: .; V: TRBV20-1; DNA: TGCAGTGCTAGAGAGCGGGAGGCTTACAATGAGCAGTTCTTC; CDR3: CSAREREAYNEQFF
D: TRBD1; J: TRBJ2-7; size: .; V: TRBV20-1; DNA: TGCAGTGCTAGAGATTGGACAGGGATTAACGAGCAGTACTTC; CDR3: CSARDWTGINEQYF
D: .; J: TRBJ2-1; size: .; V: TRBV7-3; DNA: TGTGCCAGCAGCGTAGTTTATGGGAATGAGCAGTTCTTC; CDR3: CASSVVYGNEQFF
D: TRBD2; J: TRBJ2-1; size: few; V: TRBV12-3/TRBV12-4; DNA: TGTGCCAGCAGTGATGGGACTAGCGGGGGGGCCAATGAGCAGTTCTTC; CDR3: CASSDGTSGGANEQFF
D: TRBD1; J: TRBJ2-2; size: .; V: TRBV20-1; DNA: TGCAGTGCTAGGGACCGGGACAGGGGGCCGAACACCGGGGAGCTGTTTTTT; CDR3: CSARDRDRGPNTGELFF
D: TRBD2; J: TRBJ2-3; size: .; V: TRBV7-2; DNA: TGTGCCAGCAGCTTAGTGACACTAGCGAGGGATACGCAGTATTTT; CDR3: CASSLVTLARDTQYF
D: .; J: TRBJ2-7; size: few; V: TRBV6-6; DNA: TGTGCCAGCAGGAGCCGGGGACACTACGAGCAGTACTTC; CDR3: CASRSRGHYEQYF
D: .; J: TRBJ2-5; size: few; V: TRBV25-1; DNA: TGTGCCAGCAGTGAACTCCAACTGGAATCGGAGACCCAGTACTTC; CDR3: CASSELQLESETQYF
D: .; J: TRBJ1-2; size: many; V: TRBV7-9; DNA: TGTGCCAGCAGCTTAGTAGGATTCGGCTACACCTTC; CDR3: CASSLVGFGYTF